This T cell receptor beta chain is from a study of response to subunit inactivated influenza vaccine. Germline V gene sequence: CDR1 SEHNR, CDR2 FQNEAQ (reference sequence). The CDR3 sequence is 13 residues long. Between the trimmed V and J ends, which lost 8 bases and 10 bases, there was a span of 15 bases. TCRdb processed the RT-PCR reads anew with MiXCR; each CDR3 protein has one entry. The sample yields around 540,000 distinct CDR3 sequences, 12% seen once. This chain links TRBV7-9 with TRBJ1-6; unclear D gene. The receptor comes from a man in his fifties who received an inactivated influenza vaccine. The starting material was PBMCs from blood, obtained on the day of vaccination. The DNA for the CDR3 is TGTGCCAGCGAAACCCAGAGCAGGTCACCCCTCCACTTT. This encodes CASETQSRSPLHF.